This T cell receptor beta chain was documented in a study of early T cells in non-severe SARS-CoV-2 infection. This clonotype appeared many times. The V gene lost 3 bases and the J gene lost 6 bases, with 9 bases spanning the gap. Germline-derived CDR1 and CDR2 are LGHDT and YNNKEL (reference sequence). CDR3 length: 13 residues. TCRdb reanalysed the 5' RACE reads using MiXCR and keeps one entry per CDR3 protein. The table includes around 55,000 distinct CDR3 sequences, approximately 12% detected once. V usage is TRBV3-1 and J usage is TRBJ2-1, with a tentative D call TRBD1 (5 bases). Source material: whole blood. This receptor was taken from an adult who was a healthcare worker with PCR-confirmed SARS-CoV-2 infection or an uninfected control (not recorded which). The CDR3 DNA reads TGTGCCAGCAGCCATGGGGCTATCAATGAGCAGTTCTTC. Residues: CASSHGAINEQFF.